This T cell receptor (beta chain) was sequenced in a study of T cell repertoires in cytomegalovirus infection. The wider study: It can be stated that public TCR beta signatures indicated CMV infection as well as a matching HLA type.

The CDR3 is 14 amino acids. V lost 6 bases to trimming and J lost 3 bases; unmatched junction nucleotides: 5. Regarding the study as a whole: There were carriers of CMV plus the relevant HLA, and cumulative public TCR beta family frequency identified them. Clonotype analysis showed dominance of the ex vivo response by HLA-C-restricted CMV-specific TCR beta clonotypes.

A single record per CDR3 protein comes from TCRdb applying MiXCR to the reads. Among about 78,000 distinct CDR3 sequences listed, roughly 37% were seen once. To note about this clonotype: Its antigen is undetermined.

The starting material was CD8+ T cells from cultured PBMCs, obtained from culture after CMV antigen stimulation. The gene calls are TRBV12-3 or TRBV12-4 and TRBJ2-7, with 10 bases matching TRBD1. The sequence was obtained from a human donor in good health (CMV status not recorded). Some clones in this sample may be carry-over from other donors' samples. CDR3 bases: TGTGCCAGCAGGCCGGACAGGGGGAACTACGAGCAGTACTTC. Translated, it gives CASRPDRGNYEQYF.